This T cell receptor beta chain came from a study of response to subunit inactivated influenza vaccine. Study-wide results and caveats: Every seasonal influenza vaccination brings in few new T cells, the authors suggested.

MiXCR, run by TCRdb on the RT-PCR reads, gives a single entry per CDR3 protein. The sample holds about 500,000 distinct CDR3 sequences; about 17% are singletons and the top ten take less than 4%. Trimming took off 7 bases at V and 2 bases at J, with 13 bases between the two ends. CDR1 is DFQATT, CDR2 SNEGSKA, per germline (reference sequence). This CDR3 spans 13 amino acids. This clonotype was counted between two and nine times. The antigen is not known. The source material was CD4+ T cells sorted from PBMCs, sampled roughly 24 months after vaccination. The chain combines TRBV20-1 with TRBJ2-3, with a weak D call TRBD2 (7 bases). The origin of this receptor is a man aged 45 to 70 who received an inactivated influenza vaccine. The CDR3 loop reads CSGSGGHTDTQYF. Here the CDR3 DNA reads TGCAGTGGGTCCGGGGGGCACACAGATACGCAGTATTTT.